This T cell receptor (beta chain) was captured by sequencing in a study of response to subunit inactivated influenza vaccine (dated by TCRdb to the late 2010s). About the investigation overall: To follow how T cells responded to a trivalent subunit inactivated influenza vaccine, the researchers relied on deep quantitative profiling of the T cell receptor repertoire. Overall study results and their limits: According to the authors, only a limited number of new T cells may be recruited by each seasonal influenza vaccination.

This clonotype has at least ten counts. This clone's antigen is unknown. It has no much larger one-base neighbor in the sample; base qualities were not kept. Libraries were prepared through RT-PCR. Instrument on record: Illumina HiSeq 2500. The public reads were reprocessed in TCRdb via fastp at Q25 and MiXCR, keeping in-frame beta chains. Every entry covers one CDR3 protein and lists the most common genes and DNA from its rows. Present in this sample are hundreds of thousands of distinct CDR3 sequences, approximately 10% of which were seen just once. The top ten clones comprise roughly 9.6% of the sample. These data were also reused for a study on T cells expressing NK-cell markers. The second study, in turn, reports: TCR beta cDNA libraries were made by 5'RACE template switching that added a universal primer site and unique molecular identifiers. Several donors provided sorted CD3+CD56+NKG2C+, CD3+CD56+NKG2C- and CD3+CD56-NKG2C+ T-cell subsets, whose TCR beta-chain repertoires were profiled. Among the eight sequenced donors, seven were HCMV-seropositive and one was HCMV-seronegative. In several experiments an anti-gammadeltaTCR antibody was added to restrict sorting to alphabetaTCR-expressing T cells. In over 5 donors, the dominant CD3+CD56+NKG2C+ clonotypes were among the top 10 CD8+ clonotypes and accounted for roughly 1.0-7.5% of CD8+ T cells. Those dominant clonotypes were again the most abundant among CD3+CD56-NKG2C+ cells in a handful of donors, at about 25-60.1%. Whether the expanded NKG2C-expressing T cell clones were specific for HCMV antigens was left unclear. The eight sequenced donors were randomly selected healthy volunteers, three men and five women. A commercial ELISA kit detecting HCMV-specific IgG in serum was used to determine HCMV serostatus. Peripheral blood mononuclear cells were isolated from blood by Ficoll density gradient centrifugation. Bulk peripheral blood T-cell repertoires were additionally sequenced from unsorted PBMC for six donors. Priming for cDNA synthesis came from the TCR beta constant segment, and two successive PCR amplification steps followed. Libraries were sequenced as 2 x 150 bp reads on Illumina HiSeq 2000/2500, MiSeq or NextSeq. MIGEC was used to demultiplex reads and group the reads by UMI, and MiTCR was used to assemble and quantify clonotypes. To exclude erroneous sequences, any TCR cDNA sequence not supported by at least two reads was discarded. The tcR package was used for downstream repertoire analysis, and clonotypes were matched between fractions using CDR3 nucleotide sequence together with V segment. VDJmatch was used to annotate antigen specificity against VDJdb, with one amino acid substitution allowed in CDR3.

The TCR comes from a man in his fifties who received an inactivated influenza vaccine. Donor details come from another sample of the same person, matched by shared clones. Sequencing used PBMCs from blood, obtained on the day of vaccination.

The DNA reads as follows: TGCGCCAGCAGCCCGGTAACGGGACAGGGTCTTTACGAGCAGTACTTC. This encodes CASSPVTGQGLYEQYF. The receptor chain draws on TRBV5-1 and TRBJ2-7; TRBD1 agrees with 9 junctional bases. The CDR3 spans 16 residues, from the cysteine through the phenylalanine. The only DNA kept is the CDR3, 48 bases in frame from the first base. The germline V gene yields SGHRS for CDR1 and YFSETQ for CDR2. For this chain, trimming is 4 bases at the V end and 4 bases at the J end, and the number of junction bases without a gene match is 12.